This T cell receptor (beta chain) was found in a study of T cell clonality in common variable immunodeficiency. Generated by immunoSEQ multiplex PCR, the TCRdb table keeps only in-frame clones and is missing some. The sample shows about 29,000 clones, none of them appearing just once. With 5 bases removed from V and 0 bases from J, the gap between germline ends came to 7 bases. The CDR3 is 12 amino acids. Per germline, CDR1 GTSNPN and CDR2 SVGIG (reference sequence). Study results and limitations: In common variable immunodeficiency, TCR beta chains reportedly carried fewer deletions and N-nucleotide insertions. Compared with controls, CVID subjects had fewer shared TCRbeta clones.

Most patients and controls had Caucasian heritage. The sample holds many counts of this clone. Its specificity is unknown. The observed sequence ends 3 residues before the CDR3 terminus, with the missing tail filled in from the germline J gene. Sequencing was performed on peripheral blood mononuclear cells. This chain connects TRBV30 to TRBJ2-5, with D maybe TRBD1 (6 bases). This sequence was found in a person between 18 and 75 years old in good health. CDR3 bases read: TGTGCCTGGGGGGACAACCAAGAGACC. Translated: CAWGDNQET. In full, the CDR3 is CAWGDNQETQYF.